Listed below are T cell receptor beta chains from one sample, sequenced in a study of blood T cell repertoires in COVID-19. Using immunoSEQ multiplex PCR, the repertoire was profiled, and TCRdb retains in-frame clones only, with some absent. The data contain around 190,000 clones, more than 80% of them seen just once; the ten biggest clones take up roughly 11%. The sequenced material came from peripheral blood. All receptors derive from a woman in her thirties or forties with COVID-19, enrolled during active disease. Each CDR3 is given with its conserved first and last residue. Each record gives: V gene, J gene, D gene, clone size, CDR3 DNA, CDR3 protein. The D gene is left open where the match is weak. The size field is filled for only some rows; it gives once, few, many or a size class.

TRBV29-1	TRBJ2-3	NA	NA	TGCAGCTTCGGGGACAAACCAGGGGATACGCAGTATTTT	CSFGDKPGDTQYF
TRBV15	TRBJ2-1	NA	NA	TGTGCCACCAGCAGAGATCTGACGGGTGTAAATGAGCAGTTCTTC	CATSRDLTGVNEQFF
TRBV7-8	TRBJ2-5	NA	NA	TGTGCCAGCAGCACAACAGGGCTAAAATACTTC	CASSTTGLKYF
TRBV4-2	TRBJ2-3	NA	NA	TGTGCCAGCAGCCCAGAGTCCGGATCGCGGGATACGCAGTATTTT	CASSPESGSRDTQYF
TRBV13	TRBJ2-3	TRBD2	once	TGTGCCAGCAGCTTAACGGGACTAGCGGGGGTCGGGACAGATACGCAGTATTTT	CASSLTGLAGVGTDTQYF
TRBV4-1	TRBJ1-2	TRBD1	once	TGCGCCAGCAGCCAAGGGACAGGGGGTCAAGGTGGCTACACCTTC	CASSQGTGGQGGYTF
TRBV12-3/TRBV12-4	TRBJ1-1	TRBD1	NA	TGTGCCAGCAGCTGGGACAGTGAAGCTTTCTTT	CASSWDSEAFF
TRBV12-3/TRBV12-4	TRBJ1-1	TRBD1	NA	TGTGCCAGCAGGAGGACAGGGGGGACTGAAGCTTTCTTT	CASRRTGGTEAFF
TRBV3-1/TRBV3-2	TRBJ1-3	TRBD1	NA	TGTGCCAGCAGCCCAGGGGGTCCTGGAAACACCATATATTTT	CASSPGGPGNTIYF
TRBV28	TRBJ1-1	TRBD1	NA	TGTGCCAGCAGTTGGACAGGGATCGGAGCTTTCTTT	CASSWTGIGAFF
TRBV19	TRBJ2-1	TRBD2	NA	TGTGCCAGTAGTATGGCGGGGGTCGATGAGCAGTTCTTC	CASSMAGVDEQFF
TRBV6-5	TRBJ2-1	NA	NA	TGTGCCAGCAGTCCAGGGGACCATGAGCAGTTCTTC	CASSPGDHEQFF
TRBV28	TRBJ2-3	NA	NA	TGTGCCAGCACCCCTTCTCGGGATCGGCAGTATTTT	CASTPSRDRQYF
TRBV7-6	TRBJ1-5	NA	NA	TGTGCCAGCAGCTTATATTTCGGGCAGCCCCAGCATTTT	CASSLYFGQPQHF
TRBV9	TRBJ1-2	TRBD1	NA	TGTGCCAGCAGCGTAGCTCTGAGTGGACAGGGAGCTAACTATGGCTACACCTTC	CASSVALSGQGANYGYTF
TRBV19	TRBJ1-4	NA	once	TGTGCCAGTCAAGGATGGACTGACGAAAAACTGTTTTTT	CASQGWTDEKLFF
TRBV6-1	TRBJ2-7	TRBD2	NA	TGTGCCAGCAGTGATGTGGCTAGCGGGAGAAACGAGCAGTACTTC	CASSDVASGRNEQYF
TRBV2	TRBJ2-5	TRBD1	NA	TGTGCCAGCAGCGGAGGGACAGGGGGCGTTGGGGAGACCCAGTACTTC	CASSGGTGGVGETQYF
TRBV14	TRBJ2-1	NA	once	TGTGCCAGCAGCCACCTACTAGTGGGCAATGAGCAGTTCTTC	CASSHLLVGNEQFF
TRBV29-1	TRBJ2-7	NA	NA	TGCAGCGTTGCGGCCGTGGGAGGAGGGGGCCCCCCGGAGGAGCAGTACTTC	CSVAAVGGGGPPEEQYF
TRBV12-3/TRBV12-4	TRBJ2-5	NA	many	TGTGCCAGCAGCAAGACTAGATGGGAGACCCAGTACTTC	CASSKTRWETQYF
TRBV9	TRBJ2-3	TRBD2	NA	TGTGCCAGCAGCCAAGAACTAGCGGGTAGCACAGATACGCAGTATTTT	CASSQELAGSTDTQYF
TRBV11-2	TRBJ2-2	NA	few	TGTGCCAGTAGGGGGCGGGGCCCGAAAGTGGGGGAGCTGTTTTTT	CASRGRGPKVGELFF
TRBV6-5	TRBJ1-2	TRBD1	NA	TGTGCCAGCAGTTACTTTATCACAGGGGCGAAGACTGGCTACACCTTC	CASSYFITGAKTGYTF
TRBV5-5	TRBJ2-2	TRBD1	once	TGTGCCAGCAGCTTGAATCGGCAGGGGGCCACCGGGGAGCTGTTTTTT	CASSLNRQGATGELFF
TRBV10-2	TRBJ2-1	NA	few	TGCGCCAGCAGTGAGATGAGGTTGGAGACGACTCAGTTCTTC	CASSEMRLETTQFF
TRBV19	TRBJ2-1	NA	NA	TGTGCCAGTAGTATACAGGGCTCTAGGTACAATGAGCAGTTCTTC	CASSIQGSRYNEQFF
TRBV11-2	TRBJ2-7	TRBD2	NA	TGTGCCAGCAGCTCGGGACTAGCGTACGAGCAGTACTTC	CASSSGLAYEQYF
TRBV30	TRBJ2-1	TRBD2	NA	TGTGCCCGGGGACTAGCGGGGGGGCGGCAGTTCTTC	CARGLAGGRQFF
TRBV5-8	TRBJ2-5	TRBD1	NA	TGTGCCAGCAGCCCAGGACAGGGTTTATACCAAGAGACCCAGTACTTC	CASSPGQGLYQETQYF
TRBV2	TRBJ2-1	TRBD2	once	TGTGCCAGCAGTGTGGTGCGGGAGGGGCAGTTCTTC	CASSVVREGQFF
TRBV6-1	TRBJ2-5	NA	NA	TGTGCCAGCAGTGAAACCGTGGCAGGGCGCCAAGAGACCCAGTACTTC	CASSETVAGRQETQYF
TRBV6-4	TRBJ2-2	NA	NA	TGTGCCAGCAGGCCAGAAGACACCGGGGAGCTGTTTTTT	CASRPEDTGELFF
TRBV29-1	TRBJ2-7	NA	NA	TGCAGCGTTTGGCTGTCCAGCTCCTACGAGCAGTACTTC	CSVWLSSSYEQYF
TRBV25-1	TRBJ1-5	TRBD1	NA	TGTGCCAGCAGTGACCCTCCAGGGGGTAGCAATCAGCCCCAGCATTTT	CASSDPPGGSNQPQHF
TRBV28	TRBJ2-2	NA	NA	TGTGCCAGCAGTCCCTACAGGACCGGGGAGCTGTTTTTT	CASSPYRTGELFF
TRBV29-1	TRBJ2-3	TRBD1	NA	TGCAGCGTTGAAAGACAGGGCCGAAGGGATACGCAGTATTTT	CSVERQGRRDTQYF
TRBV28	TRBJ2-3	NA	NA	TGTGCCAGCATGCGAGGACTGAACACAGATACGCAGTATTTT	CASMRGLNTDTQYF